These 10 T cell receptor beta chains came from one sample sequenced in a study of metastatic and nonmetastatic thyroid tumors. With MiXCR, TCRdb reprocessed the PCR reads. This table holds some 83,000 clones, around 13% found once. Each patient went into thyroid surgery without having received any treatment. Sample: tumor tissue. These receptors came from a female donor with papillary thyroid cancer or a benign thyroid nodule (not recorded which). Some clones in this sample may be carry-over from other donors' samples.

This clone was seen repeatedly, ten times or more. The V gene is TRBV29-1, the J gene TRBJ1-6; maybe TRBD1 (5 bases). Germline CDR1 and CDR2: SQVTM and ANQGSEA. Trimming took off 6 bases at V and 7 bases at J, with 16 bases between the two ends. This CDR3 is 14 amino acids long. This CDR3 reads CSVRTGTANSPLHF. CDR3 bases: TGCAGCGTCCGTACCGGGACGGCAAATTCACCCCTCCACTTT.

In the case of this clone: A much larger clone differs by one base, so this may be a read error. The conserved closing phenylalanine or tryptophan is absent in this CDR3, likely reflecting a read error. The chain links TRBV4-1 to TRBJ2-2, with a possible D match to TRBD1 (5 bases). Trimming cost V 1 base and J 5 bases, with 17 bases left between them. The CDR3 extends over 17 amino acids. Germline loops: CDR1 MGHRA, CDR2 YSYEKL. Written as DNA, the CDR3 is TGCGCCAGCAGCCAAGGGGCAGGGCCCCGGGTGACCGGGGAGCTGTTTTCT. Its protein product is CASSQGAGPRVTGELFS.

Ten or more counts support this clone. This may be a read error: a much more frequent sequence differs by one nucleotide. The same CDR3 also results from other DNA sequences found in this sample. This CDR3 is CASSWGTDTQYF. CDR3 bases: TGTGCCAGCAGCTGGGGAACAGATACGCAGTATTTT. The chain combines TRBV7-9 with TRBJ2-3; D is undetermined. The CDR3 sequence is 12 residues long. Germline assignment: CDR1 SEHNR and CDR2 FQNEAQ (reference sequence). V was cut by 4 bases and J by 3 bases, with 5 bases left in between. The whole variable domain, remainder taken from reference TRBV7-9 and TRBJ2-3, is DTGVSQNPRHKITKRGQNVTFRCDPISEHNRLYWYRQTLGQGPEFLTYFQNEAQLEKSRLLSDRFSAERPKGSFSTLEIQRTEQGDSAMYLCASSWGTDTQYFGPGTRLTVL.

The V call is TRBV3-1, the J call TRBJ2-7; 9 positions match TRBD2. CDR1 and CDR2 (germline): LGHDT, YNNKEL (reference sequence). The CDR3 covers 18 residues. V shed 4 bases, J shed 4 bases, and the junction held 17 bases outside the gene matches. The CDR3 DNA sequence: TGTGCCAGCAGCCCTGTAATGGGCGGGACTAGCTGGATGTACGAGCAGTACTTC. Its translation: CASSPVMGGTSWMYEQYF.

This clone was observed a handful of times. Being one base from a much bigger clone, this may be a read error. The chain uses TRBV27 and TRBJ2-2, with a weak D call TRBD1 (5 bases). Looked up from germline, CDR1 is MNHEY and CDR2 is SMNVEV (reference sequence). V was trimmed by 0 bases and J by 6 bases, leaving 14 bases between them. CDR3 length: 16 residues. The CDR3: CASSLSRQGGSGELFF. The CDR3 nucleotides are TGTGCCAGCAGTTTATCGAGGCAGGGTGGGTCCGGGGAGCTGTTTTTT.

This clone has a count of ten or more. This chain links TRBV24-1 with TRBJ2-1, with TRBD2 matching 8 bases. Germline lookup yields CDR1 KGHDR and CDR2 SFDVKD. With 4 bases clipped from V and 7 bases from J, the junction kept 8 bases outside the gene matches. This CDR3 comprises 15 residues. The CDR3 bases are TGTGCCACCAGTGAGAGCGGGAGAAGTTTAAATGAGCAGTTCTTC. Translating gives CATSESGRSLNEQFF.

A few counts support this clone. This may come from a read error, since a much larger clone is one base off. The rearrangement joins TRBV9 to TRBJ1-6; D call uncertain. There are 12 residues in the CDR3. CDR1 is SGDLS, CDR2 YYNGEE, per germline. V lost 0 bases, J lost 10 bases, and 5 bases lay in between. In DNA, the CDR3 is TGTGCCAGCAGCGTAGGGGAATCACCCCTCCACTTT. This translates into CASSVGESPLHF.

This clone has ten or more counts. V usage is TRBV11-3 and J usage is TRBJ1-6, with no clear D. This CDR3 has 12 residues. V was trimmed by 4 bases and J by 2 bases, leaving 0 bases between them. The V gene's germline CDR1 is SGHNT and CDR2 YENEEA. Here the CDR3 DNA reads TGTGCCAGCAGCTCCTATAATTCACCCCTCCACTTT. As protein: CASSSYNSPLHF.

By share, this clone counts as medium-sized (0.01 to 0.1%). This chain uses TRBV7-9 with TRBJ1-1; perhaps TRBD1 as D (6 bases). Per the germline V gene, CDR1 is SEHNR and CDR2 is FQNEAQ (reference sequence). Trimming took off 4 bases at V and 4 bases at J, with 7 bases between the two ends. The CDR3 is made up of 12 amino acids. The CDR3 spells CASSWGATEAFF. The CDR3 DNA is TGTGCCAGCAGCTGGGGGGCCACTGAAGCTTTCTTT.

The sample holds many counts of this clone. V and J are TRBV20-1 and TRBJ2-7; 7 nucleotides agree with TRBD1. This CDR3 is built from 15 residues. The ends lost 1 base at V and 3 bases at J; junction bases unmatched: 9. Germline V gene lookup returns CDR1 DFQATT and CDR2 SNEGSKA (reference sequence). CDR3 amino acids: CSARGRDRVGYEQYF. The CDR3 nucleotides read TGCAGTGCTAGAGGTAGAGACAGGGTTGGCTACGAGCAGTACTTC.